The 7 T cell receptor beta chains in this list originate from one sample, sequenced in a study of post-analysis software for immune sequencing data. General study points: With TRBV5-6, TRBV5-1 and TRBV20-1 included, 4 to 6 TRBV segments were more frequent in patients than in controls.

What these receptors recognize is not known. Unique molecular identifiers featured in each of the TCR beta cDNA libraries. TCRdb analysed the PCR reads with MiXCR anew, one entry per CDR3 protein. The sample yields roughly 870,000 distinct CDR3 sequences, about 57% seen once. Sequences were obtained from blood. The receptors here all came from a girl under 18 with multiple sclerosis.

As regards this clonotype: A much larger clone differs by one base, so this may be a read error. This chain uses TRBV5-1 with TRBJ2-6; D is ambiguous. The CDR3 has 13 amino acids. Germline CDR1 and CDR2: SGHRS and YFSETQ. This CDR3 reads CASSLAQANVRTF. The DNA of the CDR3 is TGCGCCAGCAGCTTGGCCCAGGCCAACGTCCGGACTTTC.

V gene TRBV7-9 combines with J gene TRBJ2-3; unclear D gene. Trimming took off 7 bases at V and 5 bases at J, with 19 bases between the two ends. Germline V CDR1 and CDR2: SEHNR, FQNEAQ (reference sequence). This CDR3 region has 15 residues. CDR3 nucleotide sequence: TGTGCCAGCAACAGAGTCGGAGCAGTTGGAGATACGCAGTATTTT. It is translated as CASNRVGAVGDTQYF. Looking up the rest from reference TRBV7-9 and TRBJ2-3 gives the full variable domain: DTGVSQNPRHKITKRGQNVTFRCDPISEHNRLYWYRQTLGQGPEFLTYFQNEAQLEKSRLLSDRFSAERPKGSFSTLEIQRTEQGDSAMYLCASNRVGAVGDTQYFGPGTRLTVL.

The chain has TRBV10-3 and TRBJ2-3; D is perhaps TRBD2 (5 bases). Germline V gene lookup returns CDR1 ENHRY and CDR2 SYGVKD. The CDR3 is 15 amino acids. V lost 4 bases, J lost 5 bases, and 16 bases lay in between. For the CDR3, the DNA is TGTGCCATCAGTGTAGGGCTTACTAGTGGAGATACGCAGTATTTT. It is translated as CAISVGLTSGDTQYF.

The rearrangement links TRBV7-3 to TRBJ2-4, with 8 bases identical to TRBD1. The CDR3 consists of 14 residues. J lost 13 bases, V lost 5 bases, and 13 bases had no gene match. Germline V lookup: CDR1 SGHTA, CDR2 FQGTGA. CDR3 nucleotide sequence: TGTGCCAGCAGCCCGGGGCTGGCAGGGGGCCTGCAGTACTTC. It is translated as CASSPGLAGGLQYF.

The CDR3 reads CASTEWDSLNEQFF. The CDR3 bases are TGTGCCAGCACCGAATGGGACAGCCTCAATGAGCAGTTCTTC. The rearrangement uses TRBV6-1 and TRBJ2-1, with 7 bases identical to TRBD1. The V and J ends lost 7 bases and 6 bases, in that order; junction bases with no gene match: 9. In germline, CDR1 is MNHNS, CDR2 SASEGT. The CDR3 covers 14 residues.

Points on this clonotype: Relative to the germline gene, one junction end is altered; a read error may explain this. The chain combines TRBV7-2 with TRBJ2-5; TRBD1 aligns across 8 bases. CDR3 length: 14 amino acids. The V gene's germline CDR1 is SGHTA and CDR2 FQGNSA. Here the CDR3 DNA reads TGTGCCGGCAGCTTCGACAGGGGAGCGGAGACCCAGTACTTC. Translating it yields CAGSFDRGAETQYF.

This clonotype was detected a few times. The chain couples TRBV6-5 to TRBJ1-1; possible D gene TRBD1, 5 bases. The CDR3 sequence is 17 residues long. Trimming cost V 0 bases and J 5 bases, with 19 bases left between them. Germline values: CDR1 MNHEY, CDR2 SVGAGI. In nucleotides, the CDR3 is TGTGCCAGCAGTTACTCGAGGCAGGGACGAGGGAAAACTGAAGCTTTCTTT. As protein: CASSYSRQGRGKTEAFF.